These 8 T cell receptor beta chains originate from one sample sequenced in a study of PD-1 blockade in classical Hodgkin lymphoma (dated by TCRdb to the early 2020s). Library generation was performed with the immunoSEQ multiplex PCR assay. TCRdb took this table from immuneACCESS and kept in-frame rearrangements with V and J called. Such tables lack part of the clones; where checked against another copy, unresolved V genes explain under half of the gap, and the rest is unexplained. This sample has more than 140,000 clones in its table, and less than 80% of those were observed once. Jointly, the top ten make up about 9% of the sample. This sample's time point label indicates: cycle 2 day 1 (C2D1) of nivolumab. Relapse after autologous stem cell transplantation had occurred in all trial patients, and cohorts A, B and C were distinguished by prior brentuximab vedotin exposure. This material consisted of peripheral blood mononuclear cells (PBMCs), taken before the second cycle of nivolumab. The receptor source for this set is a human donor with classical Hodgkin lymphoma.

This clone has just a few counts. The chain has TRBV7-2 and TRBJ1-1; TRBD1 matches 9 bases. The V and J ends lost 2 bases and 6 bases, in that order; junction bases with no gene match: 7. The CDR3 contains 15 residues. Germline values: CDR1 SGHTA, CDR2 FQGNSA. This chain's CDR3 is CASSLLGQGSSEAFF. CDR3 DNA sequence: TGTGCCAGCAGCTTACTTGGACAGGGGAGCTCTGAAGCTTTCTTT.

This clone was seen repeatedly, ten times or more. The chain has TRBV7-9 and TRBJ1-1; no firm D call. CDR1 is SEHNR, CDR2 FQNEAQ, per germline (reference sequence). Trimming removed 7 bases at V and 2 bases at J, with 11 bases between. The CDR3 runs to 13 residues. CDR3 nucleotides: TGTGCCAGCACCAGCGACGACAACACTGAAGCTTTCTTT. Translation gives CASTSDDNTEAFF.

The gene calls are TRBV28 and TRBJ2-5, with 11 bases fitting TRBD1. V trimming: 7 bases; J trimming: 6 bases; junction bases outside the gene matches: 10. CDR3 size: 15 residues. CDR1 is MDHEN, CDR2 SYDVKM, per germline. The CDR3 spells CASTNADRGRKTQYF. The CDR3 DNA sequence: TGTGCCAGCACGAATGCGGACAGGGGGCGAAAGACCCAGTACTTC.

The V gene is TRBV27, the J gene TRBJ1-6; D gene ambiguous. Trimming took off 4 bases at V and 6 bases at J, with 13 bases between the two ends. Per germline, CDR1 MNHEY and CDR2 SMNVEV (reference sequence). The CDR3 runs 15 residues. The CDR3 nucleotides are TGTGCCAGCAGTTACTCCCTGGGCCTTAATTCACCCCTCCACTTT. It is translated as CASSYSLGLNSPLHF.

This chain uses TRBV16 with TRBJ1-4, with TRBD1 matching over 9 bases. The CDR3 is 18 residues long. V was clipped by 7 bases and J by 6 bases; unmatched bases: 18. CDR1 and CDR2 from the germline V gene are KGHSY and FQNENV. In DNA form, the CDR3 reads TGTGCCAGCACGCCGAGGCTGATAACACGGGACAGGGATGAAAAACTGTTTTTT. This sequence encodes CASTPRLITRDRDEKLFF.

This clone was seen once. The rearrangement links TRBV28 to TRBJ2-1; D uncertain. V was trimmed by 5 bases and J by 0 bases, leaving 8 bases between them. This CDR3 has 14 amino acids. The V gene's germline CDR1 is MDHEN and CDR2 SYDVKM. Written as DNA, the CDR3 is TGTGCCAGCAGTATTCTAAGCTCCTACAATGAGCAGTTCTTC. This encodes CASSILSSYNEQFF.

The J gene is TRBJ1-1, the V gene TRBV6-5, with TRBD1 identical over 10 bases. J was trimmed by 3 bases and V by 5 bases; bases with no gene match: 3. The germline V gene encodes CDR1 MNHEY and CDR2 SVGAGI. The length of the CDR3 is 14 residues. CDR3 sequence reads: CASSGGTGDTEAFF. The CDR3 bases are TGTGCCAGCAGTGGGGGGACAGGGGACACTGAAGCTTTCTTT.

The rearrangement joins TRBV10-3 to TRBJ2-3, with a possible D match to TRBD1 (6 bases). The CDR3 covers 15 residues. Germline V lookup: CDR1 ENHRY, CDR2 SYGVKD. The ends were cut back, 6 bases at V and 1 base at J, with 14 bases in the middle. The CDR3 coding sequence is TGTGCCATCAGCCTTAACAGGGTTGGCACAGATACGCAGTATTTT. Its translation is CAISLNRVGTDTQYF.